The 4 T cell receptor beta chains below all came from one sample that was sequenced in a study of breast tumors, draining lymph nodes, adjacent tissues. Breast cancer patients provided tissue from their axillary draining lymph nodes. TCRdb itself ran the multiplex PCR reads through MiXCR, one entry per CDR3 protein. The sample lists about 110,000 distinct CDR3 sequences, more than 30% occurring once. What was sequenced was axillary lymph node tissue. The receptors originated from a female donor with breast cancer. Some clones in this sample may be carry-over from other donors' samples.

This clonotype was detected ten times or more. The chain combines TRBV7-8 with TRBJ2-7; D uncertain. Germline CDR1 is SGHVS and CDR2 is FQNEAQ. This CDR3 comprises 12 residues. V was pared by 0 bases and J by 7 bases, with 7 bases between. Here the CDR3 reads CASSLALGEQYF. The DNA for the CDR3 is TGTGCCAGCAGCTTAGCGCTAGGGGAGCAGTACTTC.

This chain links TRBV11-2 with TRBJ2-3; D possibly corresponds to TRBD2 (6 bases). Germline CDR1 and CDR2: SGHAT and FQNNGV. The CDR3 totals 15 residues. V was clipped by 4 bases and J by 0 bases, with 11 bases between them. The CDR3 DNA sequence: TGTGCCAGCAGCTCCACGGCGGGAAGCACAGATACGCAGTATTTT. Its protein product is CASSSTAGSTDTQYF.

This clonotype was counted many times. J is TRBJ1-2 and V is TRBV20-1; D uncertain. V lost 0 bases to trimming and J lost 4 bases, with 12 bases between them. The CDR3 length is 14 residues. Per germline, CDR1 DFQATT and CDR2 SNEGSKA (reference sequence). This CDR3 reads CSARDIAAIYGYTF. CDR3 DNA: TGCAGTGCTAGAGATATCGCAGCGATCTATGGCTACACCTTC.

As regards this clonotype: A clone one base away is much larger, so this may be a read error. The J gene is TRBJ1-5, the V gene TRBV20-1; a weak D match, TRBD1 (5 bases). Germline V lookup: CDR1 DFQATT, CDR2 SNEGSKA (reference sequence). The CDR3 is 16 residues long. Trimming pared 0 bases from V and 3 bases from J, leaving 15 bases between. The CDR3 region has the DNA TGCAGTGCTAGAGATCCGGATTCAGGGACCAATCAGCCCCAGCATTTT. Protein sequence: CSARDPDSGTNQPQHF.